What follows are 7 T cell receptor beta chains derived from one specimen sequenced in a study of T-cell reconstitution after alpha-beta-depleted transplantation in children. Preparation of the TCRbeta library used unique molecular identifiers. Each CDR3 protein gets one entry after TCRdb re-called the PCR reads with MiXCR. The data show fewer than 550,000 distinct CDR3 sequences, around 10% seen once. This material consisted of PBMCs, mostly from graft donor cells, taken 180 days after TCRalphabeta/CD19-depleted stem cell transplant. These receptors originate from a female patient between 2 and 15 years old who had a stem cell transplant for aplastic anemia, so the T cells may come from the graft donor.

This clonotype was seen a handful of times. The chain employs TRBV15 and TRBJ2-3; tentative D call: TRBD2 (5 bases). V lost 5 bases to trimming and J lost 1 base, with 13 bases between them. Germline lookup yields CDR1 LNHNV and CDR2 YYDKDF (reference sequence). The CDR3 is made up of 15 amino acids. The CDR3 DNA reads as TGTGCCACCAGCCGCGAGGAGAGGGGCACAGATACGCAGTATTTT. Amino acid sequence: CATSREERGTDTQYF. The full variable domain, with the rest looked up from reference TRBV15 and TRBJ2-3, is DAMVIQNPRYQVTQFGKPVTLSCSQTLNHNVMYWYQQKSSQAPKLLFHYYDKDFNNEADTPDNFQSRRPNTSFCFLDIRSPGLGDTAMYLCATSREERGTDTQYFGPGTRLTVL.

The chain employs TRBV9 and TRBJ1-1; a possible D gene is TRBD1 (5 bases). The CDR3 loop spans 14 amino acids. With 3 bases removed from V and 1 base from J, the gap between germline ends came to 10 bases. Germline loops: CDR1 SGDLS, CDR2 YYNGEE. In DNA, the CDR3 is TGTGCCAGCAGCGCCAGGGAGGGGAACACTGAAGCTTTCTTT. Protein: CASSAREGNTEAFF.

The CDR3 spells CSVEDRRGTGNTIYF. The CDR3 nucleotides are TGCAGCGTTGAAGATCGCAGGGGGACCGGAAACACCATATATTTT. This chain joins TRBV29-1 and TRBJ1-3, with 7 bases identical to TRBD1. The junction had 6 bases not matched to a gene; V was cut back by 0 bases and J by 4 bases. The CDR3 loop spans 15 amino acids. Germline CDR1 is SQVTM and CDR2 is ANQGSEA.

This clonotype appeared a few times. The genes are TRBV7-2 and TRBJ1-1; 8 nucleotides match TRBD1. This CDR3 region has 15 residues. Germline values: CDR1 SGHTA, CDR2 FQGNSA. V was clipped by 5 bases and J by 3 bases; unmatched bases: 8. CDR3 in amino acids: CASSRQGLMYTEAFF. DNA for the CDR3: TGTGCCAGCAGCCGACAGGGGTTGATGTACACTGAAGCTTTCTTT.

In nucleotides, the CDR3 is TGCGCCAGCAGCCAAGACGCAGGTTCGGGAGGCTCCTACAATGAGCAGTTCTTC. Amino acid sequence: CASSQDAGSGGSYNEQFF. This chain joins TRBV4-3 and TRBJ2-1, with TRBD2 matching 7 bases. The CDR3 sequence is 18 residues long. Germline V CDR1 and CDR2: LGHNA, YSLEER. Trimming at V came to 0 bases and at J to 0 bases, leaving 8 bases not matched to a gene.

The rearrangement uses TRBV6-1 and TRBJ2-1; D is unresolved. The CDR3 runs 15 residues. CDR1 and CDR2 from the germline V gene are MNHNS and SASEGT. The V end lost 7 bases, the J end lost 2 bases, and 15 bases lay between the germline ends. The CDR3 protein is CASTAFEWPYNEQFF. CDR3 coding DNA: TGTGCCAGCACGGCGTTTGAGTGGCCCTACAATGAGCAGTTCTTC.

This rearrangement joins TRBV2 to TRBJ2-1; TRBD2 agrees at 14 bases. With V trimmed by 7 bases and J by 7 bases, 6 bases remained unmatched. CDR3 length: 15 residues. Germline-derived CDR1 and CDR2 are SNHLY and FYNNEI. The CDR3 DNA follows: TGTGCCAGCACCCCCGGACTAGCGGGAGGTAATGAGCAGTTCTTC. This translates into CASTPGLAGGNEQFF.